This passage covers 26 T cell receptor beta chains from one sample sequenced in a study of shared clonotypes between healthy human individuals. TCRdb's copy holds only in-frame clones and misses some; the assay was immunoSEQ multiplex PCR. The sample contains around 1.6 million clones, under 99% of which appear only once. Sequenced: naive CD4+ T cells sorted from blood. Regarding subset: CD45RA+ positively selected. The receptors shown here come from a man aged 25-40 years in good health.

The rearrangement uses TRBV28 and TRBJ1-5; D ambiguous. The CDR3 spans 14 residues. The germline CDR1 and CDR2 sequences are MDHEN and SYDVKM. V lost 3 bases to trimming and J lost 3 bases, with 9 bases between them. CDR3: CASSFVGDNQPQHF. DNA of the CDR3: TGTGCCAGCAGTTTCGTGGGAGACAATCAGCCCCAGCATTTT.

The genes are TRBV10-3 and TRBJ2-5; D is uncertain. The CDR3 is made up of 13 amino acids. Germline loops: CDR1 ENHRY, CDR2 SYGVKD. V was cut by 3 bases and J by 2 bases, with 7 bases left in between. The CDR3 region has the DNA TGTGCCATCAGTGAACGGAATCAAGAGACCCAGTACTTC. The encoded protein is CAISERNQETQYF.

This clone came up once. An end of the junction does not agree with germline; a read error may underlie this. The chain couples TRBV5-4 to TRBJ2-7; the D call may be TRBD1 or TRBD2 (5 bases each). Germline V lookup: CDR1 SGHNT, CDR2 YYREEE (reference sequence). The CDR3 consists of 11 residues. The CDR3 spells CASSLAGTWDF. For the CDR3, the DNA is TGTGCCAGCAGCTTGGCCGGGACCTGGGACTTC.

The chain is built from TRBV7-3 and TRBJ2-6; D is ambiguous. The CDR3 runs to 16 residues. V was shortened by 1 base and J by 0 bases, with 7 bases between the two germline ends. Germline assignment: CDR1 SGHTA and CDR2 FQGTGA. The CDR3 loop reads CASSLKLGSGANVLTF. DNA of the CDR3: TGTGCCAGCAGCTTAAAGTTGGGCTCTGGGGCCAACGTCCTGACTTTC.

The V and J genes are TRBV6-5 and TRBJ2-5; TRBD2 aligns across 9 bases. Looked up from germline, CDR1 is MNHEY and CDR2 is SVGAGI. The J segment lost 7 bases and the V segment lost 10 bases, leaving 16 bases of the junction unmatched. The CDR3 has 15 residues. CDR3 amino acids: CATSPGLATAGTQYF. The CDR3 DNA follows: TGTGCCACCTCACCCGGACTAGCGACCGCCGGGACCCAGTACTTC.

The J gene is TRBJ2-7, the V gene TRBV10-3; D may correspond to TRBD1 or TRBD2 (5 bases each). The V end was cut by 0 bases, the J end by 6 bases, with 15 bases between. Germline V gives CDR1 ENHRY, CDR2 SYGVKD. This CDR3 region has 15 residues. The CDR3 loop reads CAISESGRPSVEQYF. CDR3 in DNA: TGTGCCATCAGTGAGTCGGGACGCCCATCGGTCGAGCAGTACTTC.

V and J are TRBV20-1 and TRBJ2-7; D is perhaps TRBD2 (5 bases). The V and J ends lost 6 bases and 6 bases respectively, with 12 bases between them. Germline V gives CDR1 DFQATT, CDR2 SNEGSKA (reference sequence). This CDR3 has 11 amino acids. CDR3 in DNA: TGCAGTGCCGTACTAGGAGGCGAGCAGTACTTC. Protein: CSAVLGGEQYF.

The chain couples TRBV19 to TRBJ2-2; D is uncertain. Germline V gene data show CDR1 as LNHDA and CDR2 as SQIVND (reference sequence). V shed 3 bases and J shed 1 base, with 12 bases lying between them. CDR3 length equals 16 residues. DNA of the CDR3: TGTGCCAGTAGTATTGCGGCGAGGTGGAACACCGGGGAGCTGTTTTTT. Its protein product is CASSIAARWNTGELFF.

This chain uses TRBV14 with TRBJ1-2, with 7 bases identical to TRBD1. J was trimmed by 4 bases and V by 1 base; bases with no gene match: 0. This CDR3 region has 13 residues. Germline-derived CDR1 and CDR2 are SGHDN and FVKESK. The CDR3 sequence: CASSQGDSYGYTF. CDR3 sequence (DNA): TGTGCCAGCAGCCAAGGGGACAGCTATGGCTACACCTTC.

This clone was recorded once. The rearrangement uses TRBV5-1 and TRBJ1-4, with a possible D match to TRBD1 (6 bases). The CDR3 runs 15 residues. The germline V gene encodes CDR1 SGHRS and CDR2 YFSETQ. V gave up 4 bases and J gave up 8 bases, with 18 bases separating them. The CDR3 sequence is CASSHVSGALEKLFF. The DNA of the CDR3 is TGCGCCAGCAGCCACGTCTCGGGGGCACTCGAAAAACTGTTTTTT.

The chain recombines TRBV11-2 with TRBJ2-3, with TRBD1 identical over 9 bases. This CDR3 is 16 amino acids long. Germline lookup yields CDR1 SGHAT and CDR2 FQNNGV. Trimming removed 5 bases from V and 3 bases from J; junction bases left unmatched: 9. CDR3 in DNA: TGTGCCAGCAGCATGGGGACAGGGCGGAGGACAGATACGCAGTATTTT. It yields the protein CASSMGTGRRTDTQYF.

V is TRBV5-1 and J is TRBJ1-2; 8 nucleotides line up with TRBD1. The CDR3 has 20 residues. Germline CDR1 SGHRS, CDR2 YFSETQ. Germline trimming cut 0 bases from V and 6 bases from J; bases unmatched to any gene: 22. CDR3 region: CASSLVGWRHRDRRHNGYTF. The CDR3 DNA follows: TGCGCCAGCAGCTTGGTAGGTTGGCGGCACCGGGACAGGAGACACAATGGCTACACCTTC.

The table lists this clone with a count of one. The chain has TRBV2 and TRBJ2-7, with a weak D call TRBD2 (5 bases). The CDR3 is 12 amino acids. V was shortened by 2 bases and J by 7 bases, with 9 bases between the two germline ends. Germline CDR1 is SNHLY and CDR2 is FYNNEI. In DNA, the CDR3 is TGTGCCAGCAGTGAAAGATCGGGGGAGCAGTACTTC. This codes for CASSERSGEQYF. Full variable domain (missing parts from reference TRBV2 and TRBJ2-7): EPEVTQTPSHQVTQMGQEVILRCVPISNHLYFYWYRQILGQKVEFLVSFYNNEISEKSEIFDDQFSVERPDGSNFTLKIRSTKLEDSAMYFCASSERSGEQYFGPGTRLTVT.

The J gene is TRBJ2-7, the V gene TRBV11-2; the D gene is possibly TRBD2 (6 bases). V shed 4 bases and J shed 3 bases, with 19 bases lying between them. Germline V lookup: CDR1 SGHAT, CDR2 FQNNGV. The CDR3 spans 16 residues. CDR3 coding DNA: TGTGCCAGCAGCTCCCTTGTGTGGGAGGATCTCTACGAGCAGTACTTC. It encodes CASSSLVWEDLYEQYF. The full variable domain, with the rest looked up from reference TRBV11-2 and TRBJ2-7, is EAGVAQSPRYKIIEKRQSVAFWCNPISGHATLYWYQQILGQGPKLLIQFQNNGVVDDSQLPKDRFSAERLKGVDSTLKIQPAKLEDSAVYLCASSSLVWEDLYEQYFGPGTRLTVT.

This rearrangement joins TRBV11-3 to TRBJ2-3; 8 bases align to TRBD1. This CDR3 is built from 14 residues. Germline CDR1 and CDR2: SGHNT and YENEEA. After removal of 6 bases from V and 4 bases from J, the junction contained 6 bases not matched to a gene. The CDR3 DNA sequence: TGTGCCAGCAGTTCACAGGGGGTAGCAGATACGCAGTATTTT. Translating it yields CASSSQGVADTQYF.

This clone was picked up one time. The rearrangement uses TRBV5-4 and TRBJ2-3; tentative D call: TRBD1 (6 bases). The CDR3 spans 15 residues. Germline V gene sequence: CDR1 SGHNT, CDR2 YYREEE (reference sequence). Trimming shortened V by 2 bases and J by 0 bases, and 10 bases separated the two germline ends. CDR3 loop: CASSFDRHSTDTQYF. In nucleotides, the CDR3 is TGTGCCAGCAGCTTTGACAGGCATAGCACAGATACGCAGTATTTT.

This chain uses TRBV29-1 with TRBJ2-1; D is perhaps TRBD2 (7 bases). Germline V CDR1 and CDR2: SQVTM, ANQGSEA. The CDR3 length is 14 residues. Trimming took off 2 bases at V and 2 bases at J, with 10 bases between the two ends. This CDR3 is CSVERGGPYNEQFF. CDR3 nucleotides: TGCAGCGTTGAACGCGGGGGCCCCTACAATGAGCAGTTCTTC.

This chain's CDR3 is CASSVATADQETQYF. In DNA, the CDR3 is TGTGCCAGCAGCGTAGCTACGGCAGACCAAGAGACCCAGTACTTC. The chain links TRBV9 to TRBJ2-5; D call uncertain. V shed 0 bases and J shed 0 bases, with 9 bases lying between them. The CDR3 has 15 residues. Germline V gene sequence: CDR1 SGDLS, CDR2 YYNGEE.

J is TRBJ1-2 and V is TRBV25-1; D gene unclear. CDR3 size: 13 residues. Trimming pared 4 bases from V and 0 bases from J, leaving 6 bases between. Looked up from germline, CDR1 is MGHDK and CDR2 is SYGVNS. The CDR3, as DNA: TGTGCCAGCAGTGGCTATACTAACTATGGCTACACCTTC. Amino acid sequence: CASSGYTNYGYTF.

This chain links TRBV7-8 with TRBJ2-7, with TRBD2 identical over 9 bases. The V gene end was trimmed by 1 base and the J gene end by 3 bases; junction bases not matched to a gene: 4. Germline loops: CDR1 SGHVS, CDR2 FQNEAQ. This CDR3 is 15 amino acids long. The CDR3: CASSLVVAGDYEQYF. The CDR3 nucleotides read TGTGCCAGCAGCTTAGTGGTAGCGGGAGACTACGAGCAGTACTTC.

The V gene is TRBV4-3, the J gene TRBJ2-2, with TRBD2 matching over 9 bases. Germline values: CDR1 LGHNA, CDR2 YSLEER. The CDR3 loop spans 15 amino acids. With 4 bases clipped from V and 5 bases from J, the junction kept 5 bases outside the gene matches. CDR3 sequence: CASSRELAGTGELFF. The CDR3 DNA reads as TGCGCCAGCAGCCGAGAACTAGCGGGTACCGGGGAGCTGTTTTTT.

The genes are TRBV29-1 and TRBJ2-2; a possible D gene is TRBD2 (5 bases). The CDR3 runs to 15 residues. The germline V and J ends were trimmed by 0 bases and 7 bases, with 15 bases remaining between them. Per the germline V gene, CDR1 is SQVTM and CDR2 is ANQGSEA. CDR3 residues: CSVEDPHKRNGELFF. The CDR3 DNA reads TGCAGCGTTGAAGATCCCCACAAGCGGAACGGGGAGCTGTTTTTT.

The CDR3 DNA is TGTGCCAGCAGTTTATCGATCCCGGTTGGGACGACGCGACAGTTCTTC. As protein: CASSLSIPVGTTRQFF. The chain is built from TRBV27 and TRBJ2-1; D tentatively fits TRBD1 or TRBD2 (5 bases each). Germline CDR1 and CDR2: MNHEY and SMNVEV (reference sequence). Deletions cut 0 bases from V and 13 bases from J, with 22 bases between. CDR3 length: 16 amino acids.

The chain joins TRBV19 to TRBJ1-1; no firm D call. Trimming left V 8 bases short and J 3 bases short, with 10 bases between. This CDR3 region has 12 residues. Looked up from germline, CDR1 is LNHDA and CDR2 is SQIVND (reference sequence). CDR3 in DNA: TGTGCCAGTGACGCTGGGGACACTGAAGCTTTCTTT. Encoded protein: CASDAGDTEAFF.

The chain couples TRBV5-1 to TRBJ1-1, with no clear D. The CDR3 spans 14 residues. In germline, CDR1 is SGHRS, CDR2 YFSETQ. Trimming left V 0 bases short and J 3 bases short, with 9 bases between. Here the CDR3 DNA reads TGCGCCAGCAGCTTGGACGGGAAAGACACTGAAGCTTTCTTT. It is translated as CASSLDGKDTEAFF.

This sequence joins TRBV7-6 and TRBJ2-7; D is possibly TRBD1 or TRBD2 (5 bases each). V was trimmed by 3 bases and J by 5 bases, leaving 20 bases between them. CDR1 is SGHVS, CDR2 FNYEAQ, per germline. The CDR3 runs to 16 residues. CDR3 amino acids: CASSFLPLGAGDEQYF. CDR3 DNA: TGTGCCAGCAGCTTTCTCCCCCTAGGGGCCGGGGACGAGCAGTACTTC.